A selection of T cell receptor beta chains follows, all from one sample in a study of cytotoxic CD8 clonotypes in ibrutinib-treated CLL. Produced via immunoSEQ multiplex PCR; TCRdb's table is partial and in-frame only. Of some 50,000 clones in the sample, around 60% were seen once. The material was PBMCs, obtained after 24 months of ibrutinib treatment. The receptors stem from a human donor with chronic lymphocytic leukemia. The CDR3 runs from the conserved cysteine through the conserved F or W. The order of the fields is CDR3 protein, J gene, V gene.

CDR3aa: CASSLGERVYGYTF
j_gene: TRBJ1-2
v_gene: TRBV5-1

CDR3aa: CASSPGTVPRDIQYF
j_gene: TRBJ2-4
v_gene: TRBV11-2

CDR3aa: CASSPSKGLAGGPSGANVLTF
j_gene: TRBJ2-6
v_gene: TRBV9

CDR3aa: CASSPPRGSSYNEQFF
j_gene: TRBJ2-1
v_gene: TRBV18

CDR3aa: CSAIGGAVSYEQYF
j_gene: TRBJ2-7
v_gene: TRBV29-1

CDR3aa: CASSLGGPGTDTQYF
j_gene: TRBJ2-3
v_gene: TRBV6-5

CDR3aa: CASSLDPGGYGYTF
j_gene: TRBJ1-2
v_gene: TRBV5-1

CDR3aa: CASRQGLFNEQFF
j_gene: TRBJ2-1
v_gene: TRBV19

CDR3aa: CASSGAGFTTEAFF
j_gene: TRBJ1-1
v_gene: TRBV6-1

CDR3aa: CASSLVLSSDGTQYF
j_gene: TRBJ2-5
v_gene: TRBV5-1

CDR3aa: CASSSDPGRLDTQYF
j_gene: TRBJ2-3
v_gene: TRBV5-4

CDR3aa: CASSPLSQDRYGYTF
j_gene: TRBJ1-2
v_gene: TRBV9

CDR3aa: CASSATVTDTQYF
j_gene: TRBJ2-3
v_gene: TRBV9

CDR3aa: CASSPGGGGQETQYF
j_gene: TRBJ2-5
v_gene: TRBV5-5

CDR3aa: CASSYRGWNYGYTF
j_gene: TRBJ1-2
v_gene: TRBV27

CDR3aa: CATGTGVYEQFF
j_gene: TRBJ2-1
v_gene: TRBV6-1

CDR3aa: CASSPQDRGRINSPLHF
j_gene: TRBJ1-6
v_gene: TRBV4-2

CDR3aa: CASSLGPGHPNTGELFF
j_gene: TRBJ2-2
v_gene: TRBV5-1

CDR3aa: CASRGGPGSYEQYF
j_gene: TRBJ2-7
v_gene: TRBV6-5

CDR3aa: CASRYSGTMNTEAFF
j_gene: TRBJ1-1
v_gene: TRBV5-1

CDR3aa: CASNTGQGAREQYF
j_gene: TRBJ2-7
v_gene: TRBV5-1

CDR3aa: CATSSMTDYYYGYTF
j_gene: TRBJ1-2
v_gene: TRBV15

CDR3aa: CASSLWAASSYNEQFF
j_gene: TRBJ2-1
v_gene: TRBV11-2

CDR3aa: CASSLDRASGNTIYF
j_gene: TRBJ1-3
v_gene: TRBV5-1

CDR3aa: CASSQDLEGYTF
j_gene: TRBJ1-2
v_gene: TRBV9

CDR3aa: CASRFSVRAWQYF
j_gene: TRBJ2-3
v_gene: TRBV5-5

CDR3aa: CAISGLATDTQYF
j_gene: TRBJ2-3
v_gene: TRBV10-3

CDR3aa: CASTRRGRSYGYTF
j_gene: TRBJ1-2
v_gene: TRBV6-5

CDR3aa: CASSFSHRPNSGNTIYF
j_gene: TRBJ1-3
v_gene: TRBV28

CDR3aa: CASSWGLAEETQYF
j_gene: TRBJ2-5
v_gene: TRBV5-1

CDR3aa: CASSLGGTGALTDTQYF
j_gene: TRBJ2-3
v_gene: TRBV7-2

CDR3aa: CASSQDRTSRGYSNQPQHF
j_gene: TRBJ1-5
v_gene: TRBV19

CDR3aa: CASSLGISSTEQFF
j_gene: TRBJ2-1
v_gene: TRBV5-1

CDR3aa: CASSTRGNQPQHF
j_gene: TRBJ1-5
v_gene: TRBV2

CDR3aa: CASSVPHDTQYF
j_gene: TRBJ2-3
v_gene: TRBV28

CDR3aa: CASRPQGAQNNYGYTF
j_gene: TRBJ1-2
v_gene: TRBV27

CDR3aa: CASSHPANTEAFF
j_gene: TRBJ1-1
v_gene: TRBV5-6

CDR3aa: CASTWGAYNSPLHF
j_gene: TRBJ1-6
v_gene: TRBV6-6

CDR3aa: CASSPRDNQPQHF
j_gene: TRBJ1-5
v_gene: TRBV18

CDR3aa: CASSPRSSWGEKLFF
j_gene: TRBJ1-4
v_gene: TRBV6-5

CDR3aa: CASSYTGGDTGELFF
j_gene: TRBJ2-2
v_gene: TRBV5-6

CDR3aa: CASSELAGETDTQYF
j_gene: TRBJ2-3
v_gene: TRBV5-4

CDR3aa: CASSPGGAEQYF
j_gene: TRBJ2-7
v_gene: TRBV9

CDR3aa: CASSLARTGVSGYTF
j_gene: TRBJ1-2
v_gene: TRBV11-2

CDR3aa: CASNWESSYNSPLHF
j_gene: TRBJ1-6
v_gene: TRBV28

CDR3aa: CASSPLNRGFSYEQYF
j_gene: TRBJ2-7
v_gene: TRBV18

CDR3aa: CASRTSGGASSYNEQFF
j_gene: TRBJ2-1
v_gene: TRBV19

CDR3aa: CAWSMGTSGPGDEQYF
j_gene: TRBJ2-7
v_gene: TRBV30

CDR3aa: CAWSVPTGYLNTIYF
j_gene: TRBJ1-3
v_gene: TRBV30